The clone carrying this T cell receptor beta chain appeared a single time. Its antigen is not identified. Germline V gene sequence: CDR1 LNHDA, CDR2 SQIVND (reference sequence). Trimming took off 5 bases at V and 2 bases at J, with 16 bases between the two ends. The CDR3 is 15 residues long. The data stem from a study of T cell responses to AZD1222 COVID-19 vaccine. Across the whole study: Whether given at about 4 or about 12 weeks, second doses were pooled. Study findings and constraints: Donors were largely white British and mainly female; clonal diversity was possibly underestimated. The breadth and depth of Spike-specific TCRs increased once two AZD1222 doses had been given. It was only a handful of AZD1222 recipients who were seropositive at baseline.

The table came from immunoSEQ multiplex PCR; TCRdb's copy has only in-frame clones and leaves some out. The table lists roughly 200,000 clones, 85% to 95% of them singletons. The rearrangement joins TRBV19 to TRBJ2-7; the D gene is possibly TRBD2 (7 bases). The TCR comes from an adult in good health. The sequenced sample was peripheral blood, obtained on day 0 of AZD1222 vaccination. CDR3 DNA: TGTGCCAGTAGTTTAGGACGGGGGGACACCTACGAGCAGTACTTC. Its translation: CASSLGRGDTYEQYF.